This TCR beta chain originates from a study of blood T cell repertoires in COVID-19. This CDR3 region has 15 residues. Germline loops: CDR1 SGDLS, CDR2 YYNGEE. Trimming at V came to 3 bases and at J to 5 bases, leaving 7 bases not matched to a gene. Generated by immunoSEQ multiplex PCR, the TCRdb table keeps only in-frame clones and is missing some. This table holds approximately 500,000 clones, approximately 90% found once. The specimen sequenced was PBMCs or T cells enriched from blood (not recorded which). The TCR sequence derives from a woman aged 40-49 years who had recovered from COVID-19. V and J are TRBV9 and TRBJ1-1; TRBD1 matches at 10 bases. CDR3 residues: CASSARQGAQTEAFF. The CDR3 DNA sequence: TGTGCCAGCAGCGCCAGACAGGGGGCGCAAACTGAAGCTTTCTTT.